The rows below give T cell receptor beta chains drawn from one sample of a study of CD8 T cells in ankylosing spondylitis. Via MiXCR, TCRdb re-called the 5' RACE reads, giving one row per CDR3 protein. This sample has roughly 150,000 distinct CDR3 sequences; roughly 30% occur once, and the top ten carry 4.5% to 6%. Sequencing was carried out using synovial fluid, either unsorted or a sorted T cell fraction (not recorded which). These receptors were taken from a male donor with ankylosing spondylitis. Both conserved end residues are part of each CDR3. Each record gives: J gene, clone size, D gene, V gene, CDR3 DNA, CDR3 protein. A D gene is named only where the DNA matches it firmly. A row's size may be missing; if present it is once, few, many or a size class.

>TRBJ2-7|NA|NA|TRBV5-1
TGCGCCAGCAGCTTGGGACTCAACTACGAGCAGTACTTC
CASSLGLNYEQYF
>TRBJ2-7|few|NA|TRBV12-3/TRBV12-4
TGTGCCAGCAGTTTAGCGGACGAGCAGTACTTC
CASSLADEQYF
>TRBJ2-7|NA|NA|TRBV7-2
TGTGCCAGCAGTCTACAGGTGGGTCCTGGGGCTTACGAGCAGTACTTC
CASSLQVGPGAYEQYF
>TRBJ2-2|many|NA|TRBV9
TGTGCCAGCAGCACCAGGACAGCCCTCACCGGGGAGCTGTTTTTT
CASSTRTALTGELFF
>TRBJ2-3|once|NA|TRBV7-6
TGTGCCAGCAGCTTAGGTGGCGGGCGCACAGATACGCAGTATTTT
CASSLGGGRTDTQYF
>TRBJ2-1|NA|TRBD2|TRBV6-2/TRBV6-3
TGTGCCAGCAAGACTAGCGGGAGATGGGTCAATGAGCAGTTCTTC
CASKTSGRWVNEQFF
>TRBJ1-2|few|TRBD1|TRBV5-1
TGCGCCAGCAGCCAACAGGGGGCTAACTATGGCTACACCTTC
CASSQQGANYGYTF
>TRBJ2-2|few|TRBD1|TRBV20-1
TGCAGTGCTAAGGGACAGGAACATCGTTACGGGGAGCTGTTTTTT
CSAKGQEHRYGELFF
>TRBJ2-7|few|TRBD1|TRBV28
TGTGCCAGCAGTTTAGGGACAGGAACACTTACCTACGAGCAGTACTTC
CASSLGTGTLTYEQYF
>TRBJ1-5|few|NA|TRBV7-9
TGTGCCAGCAGCTTAGGCGCAGAGGGAGGACAGCCCCAGCATTTT
CASSLGAEGGQPQHF
>TRBJ2-3|few|NA|TRBV10-3
TGTGCCATCGCTGGGGGGAGTACAGATACGCAGTATTTT
CAIAGGSTDTQYF
>TRBJ1-6|NA|TRBD1|TRBV25-1
TGTGCCAGCAGCCTAACAGGGGGCGATTCACCCCTCCACTTT
CASSLTGGDSPLHF
>TRBJ2-2|few|NA|TRBV10-3
TGTGCCATCAGTGAATCGGGGGGGGAGCTGTTTTTT
CAISESGGELFF
>TRBJ1-1|few|NA|TRBV20-1
TGCAGTGCTAGGCAAGGACTGCTGAACACTGAAGCTTTCTTT
CSARQGLLNTEAFF
>TRBJ2-5|NA|TRBD2|TRBV12-3/TRBV12-4
TGTGCCAGCACCCCCGGACTAGCGGGAGTTTTCGAGACCCAGTACTTC
CASTPGLAGVFETQYF
>TRBJ2-5|few|NA|TRBV5-1
TGCGCCAGCAGCTTGTTGTCGGGACAAGAGTGGCCCCAGTACTTC
CASSLLSGQEWPQYF
>TRBJ2-1|NA|NA|TRBV2
TGTGCCAGCAGTCGGTTAGGGGGCTCCTACAATGAGCAGTTCTTC
CASSRLGGSYNEQFF
>TRBJ1-2|few|TRBD1|TRBV3-1
TGTGCCAGCAGCCAAGGCCTAGGGACAGGGGGTGGCTACACCTTC
CASSQGLGTGGGYTF
>TRBJ2-3|few|TRBD2|TRBV7-9
TGTGCCAGCAGCTTAGGGGCTAGCGGGGATCGCACAGATACGCAGTATTTT
CASSLGASGDRTDTQYF
>TRBJ1-4|NA|NA|TRBV20-1
TGCAGTGCTAGCTCGGGCAAGAAGAATGAAAAACTGTTTTTT
CSASSGKKNEKLFF
>TRBJ1-1|few|TRBD1|TRBV7-8
TGTGCCAGCAGCCCGCGACAGGGGGCAGCGAACACTGAAGCTTTCTTT
CASSPRQGAANTEAFF
>TRBJ2-1|few|TRBD2|TRBV5-1
TGCGCCAGCAGCCCAACCCGGGCACTAGCGGGAGGTGAGCAGTTCTTC
CASSPTRALAGGEQFF
>TRBJ2-1|many|NA|TRBV7-6
TGTGCCAGCAGCTTATGGGCCCAGCTGGATGAGCAGTTCTTC
CASSLWAQLDEQFF
>TRBJ2-1|NA|TRBD2|TRBV20-1
TGCAGTGCTGGTAGCGGGAGGGGAAATGAGCAGTTCTTC
CSAGSGRGNEQFF
>TRBJ2-7|few|TRBD2|TRBV20-1
TGCAGTGCCCCGTATAGCGGGAGGGCCTTTAGCGAGCAGTACTTC
CSAPYSGRAFSEQYF
>TRBJ2-7|NA|NA|TRBV7-3
TGTGCCAGCAGCCGACAGGGAGGGAACTCCTACGAGCAGTACTTC
CASSRQGGNSYEQYF
>TRBJ2-6|NA|NA|TRBV29-1
TGCAGCGTTGTCTCTGGGGCCAACGTCCTGACTTTC
CSVVSGANVLTF
>TRBJ2-7|few|NA|TRBV5-1
TGCGCCAGCAGCTTGTATCCGGGAACCGGTGAGCAGTACTTC
CASSLYPGTGEQYF
>TRBJ1-5|NA|NA|TRBV15
TGTGCCACCAGCAGGGAGAGAGGGATCGGCAATCAGCCCCAGCATTTT
CATSRERGIGNQPQHF
>TRBJ2-4|NA|TRBD1|TRBV28
TGTGCCAGCAGTTTATGGGACAGGGGAGTAGGTAAAAACATTCAGTACTTC
CASSLWDRGVGKNIQYF
>TRBJ1-2|NA|NA|TRBV6-2/TRBV6-3
TGTGCCAGCAGTACAACGGGACCCGGGGGCTATGGCTACACCTTC
CASSTTGPGGYGYTF
>TRBJ1-1|few|NA|TRBV20-1
TGCAGTGCTATTAGCCGGCCAAACACTGAAGCTTTCTTT
CSAISRPNTEAFF
>TRBJ2-1|few|TRBD2|TRBV20-1
TGCAGTGCTAGCTTAGGGACTAGCGGGAACAATGAGCAGTTCTTC
CSASLGTSGNNEQFF
>TRBJ2-5|NA|NA|TRBV9
TGTGCCAGCAGCGTAGACACGACGGGGGAAGAGACCCAGTACTTC
CASSVDTTGEETQYF
>TRBJ1-1|few|TRBD1|TRBV29-1
TGCAGCGTCCACAGGGGAGGGACTGAAGCTTTCTTT
CSVHRGGTEAFF
>TRBJ2-2|NA|NA|TRBV11-2
TGTGCCAGCAGCTTACGGAGGGGGGGAACAGGGGGCACCGGGGAGCTGTTTTTT
CASSLRRGGTGGTGELFF